Below are 16 T cell receptor beta chains sequenced from a single sample in a study of identical twins. TCRdb ran MiXCR on the 5' RACE reads and lists one entry per CDR3 protein. Of about 190,000 distinct CDR3 sequences detected, roughly 15% appear once; the ten largest clones hold over 35%. The same specimen was also included in a second study, on T cells expressing NK-cell markers.

Sequencing input: CD8+ T cells sorted from blood. The receptors come from a young woman in good health.

This clonotype was seen only a few times. J is TRBJ2-3 and V is TRBV10-3; tentatively, D is TRBD2 (6 bases). Germline CDR1 is ENHRY and CDR2 is SYGVKD. The length of the CDR3 is 14 residues. V was trimmed by 6 bases and J by 5 bases, leaving 15 bases between them. CDR3 loop: CAIRVTGAGDTQYF. CDR3 bases: TGTGCCATCAGGGTAACGGGAGCTGGAGATACGCAGTATTTT.

This clonotype has only a few counts. The chain recombines TRBV29-1 with TRBJ2-7; no reliable D call. V was trimmed by 2 bases and J by 2 bases, leaving 10 bases between them. The CDR3 extends over 13 amino acids. Germline CDR1 is SQVTM and CDR2 is ANQGSEA. The CDR3 DNA reads as TGCAGCGTTGAAATGGACGGCCCCTACGAGCAGTACTTC. Its protein product is CSVEMDGPYEQYF.

The chain couples TRBV4-1 to TRBJ2-1; 7 positions match TRBD2. This CDR3 has 15 amino acids. The germline V gene has CDR1 MGHRA and CDR2 YSYEKL. The V segment lost 3 bases and the J segment 7 bases; nucleotides outside the gene matches: 9. CDR3 in DNA: TGCGCCAGCAGCCACGTCTTGCGGGGGTGGAATGAGCAGTTCTTC. Its protein is CASSHVLRGWNEQFF.

The chain is built from TRBV20-1 and TRBJ1-5; D possibly corresponds to TRBD1 (5 bases). Germline V gene sequence: CDR1 DFQATT, CDR2 SNEGSKA (reference sequence). The CDR3 is made up of 12 amino acids. Here the CDR3 reads CSKDSQHQPQHF. The CDR3, as DNA: TGCAGCAAAGACAGCCAGCATCAGCCCCAGCATTTT.

This clonotype was counted only a few times. The chain joins TRBV7-9 to TRBJ1-2; D gene uncertain. V was shortened by 1 base and J by 5 bases, with 8 bases between the two germline ends. The germline gives CDR1 SEHNR, CDR2 FQNEAQ (reference sequence). The CDR3 is 13 amino acids. CDR3 nucleotides: TGTGCCAGCAGCTTAGTAGCAGCTTATGGCTACACCTTC. This encodes CASSLVAAYGYTF.

This clonotype has a handful of counts. CDR3: CATSRDRSGAYEQYF. The DNA for the CDR3 is TGTGCCACCAGCAGAGATCGCAGCGGCGCCTACGAGCAGTACTTC. The chain joins TRBV15 to TRBJ2-7, with D possibly being TRBD2 (5 bases). Per germline, CDR1 LNHNV and CDR2 YYDKDF (reference sequence). The V and J ends lost 0 bases and 2 bases respectively, with 11 bases between them. The CDR3 contains 15 residues.

This clonotype was found a few times. The chain uses TRBV5-1 and TRBJ1-1; TRBD1 matches 7 bases. The V and J ends lost 3 bases and 1 base, in that order; junction bases with no gene match: 3. This CDR3 has 14 residues. The germline CDR1 and CDR2 sequences are SGHRS and YFSETQ. The CDR3 bases are TGCGCCAGCAGCTGGACAGGTCCGAACACTGAAGCTTTCTTT. It codes for CASSWTGPNTEAFF.

This clonotype was recorded a few times. This chain links TRBV7-7 with TRBJ2-7; 9 bases align to TRBD1. V lost 5 bases to trimming and J lost 5 bases; unmatched junction nucleotides: 10. The CDR3 is 15 amino acids. CDR1 is SSHAT, CDR2 FNYEAQ, per germline (reference sequence). The CDR3: CASSLGTGRMDEQYF. The CDR3 DNA sequence: TGTGCCAGCAGCCTAGGGACAGGGCGAATGGACGAGCAGTACTTC.

In its sample, this clonotype was seen a few times. The rearrangement joins TRBV7-7 to TRBJ2-2, with TRBD2 identical over 10 bases. The CDR3 runs 15 residues. From germline, CDR1 is SSHAT and CDR2 FNYEAQ (reference sequence). CDR3 residues: CASGGTAPNTGELFF. CDR3 sequence (DNA): TGTGCTAGCGGGGGGACGGCACCGAACACCGGGGAGCTGTTTTTT.

V is TRBV2 and J is TRBJ2-1; D remains unclear. This CDR3 region has 10 residues. Between the trimmed V and J ends, which lost 8 bases and 8 bases, there was a span of 7 bases. Germline V CDR1 and CDR2: SNHLY, FYNNEI. This chain's CDR3 is CASVTHEQFF. CDR3 nucleotide sequence: TGTGCCAGCGTTACCCATGAGCAGTTCTTC.

CDR3: CAWRRDRGSGANVLTF. CDR3 nucleotide sequence: TGTGCCTGGCGCCGGGACAGGGGATCTGGGGCCAACGTCCTGACTTTC. The chain combines TRBV30 with TRBJ2-6; 10 nucleotides match TRBD1. The CDR3 loop spans 16 amino acids. V dropped 5 bases and J dropped 1; count of bases not matched to a gene: 5. Germline CDR1 and CDR2: GTSNPN and SVGIG (reference sequence).

The chain is built from TRBV15 and TRBJ2-5, with 8 bases matching TRBD2. Germline V CDR1 and CDR2: LNHNV, YYDKDF (reference sequence). Trimming at V came to 1 base and at J to 0 bases, leaving 10 bases not matched to a gene. CDR3 length: 18 residues. The CDR3 DNA reads as TGTGCCACCAGCAGAGCGTACGGTAGCGGGAAGTACCAAGAGACCCAGTACTTC. Amino acids: CATSRAYGSGKYQETQYF.

This clonotype was seen more than once but under ten times. The chain carries TRBV6-5 and TRBJ2-7; TRBD1 aligns across 11 bases. CDR3 length: 17 residues. CDR1 and CDR2 (germline): MNHEY, SVGAGI. V dropped 4 bases and J dropped 5; count of bases not matched to a gene: 13. The CDR3 DNA follows: TGTGCCAGCAGTTCCATTTTCGGGACAGGGGGTTGGAACGAGCAGTACTTC. It is translated as CASSSIFGTGGWNEQYF.

This clonotype turned up a few times. V usage is TRBV27 and J usage is TRBJ2-1; perhaps TRBD2 as D (6 bases). This CDR3 is 15 amino acids long. Germline V gene sequence: CDR1 MNHEY, CDR2 SMNVEV (reference sequence). V gave up 1 base and J gave up 7 bases, with 14 bases separating them. Here the CDR3 reads CASSLWGGMANEQFF. The CDR3 DNA is TGTGCCAGCAGTTTATGGGGCGGGATGGCTAATGAGCAGTTCTTC.

This chain connects TRBV27 to TRBJ2-7, with D hard to call. From germline, CDR1 is MNHEY and CDR2 SMNVEV (reference sequence). V was shortened by 2 bases and J by 6 bases, with 14 bases between the two germline ends. The CDR3 extends over 14 amino acids. CDR3 loop: CASSLDRGSGEQYF. The DNA for the CDR3 is TGTGCCAGCAGTTTAGACCGAGGCTCAGGCGAGCAGTACTTC.

This clonotype was recorded many times. CDR3 protein: CASSFGSTGELFF. The CDR3 coding sequence is TGTGCCAGCAGTTTTGGGTCCACCGGGGAGCTGTTTTTT. The V gene is TRBV12-3 or TRBV12-4, the J gene TRBJ2-2; D is ambiguous. The CDR3 loop spans 13 amino acids. The V gene lost 3 bases and the J gene lost 4 bases, with 6 bases spanning the gap.